The source of this T cell receptor (beta chain) is a study of PD-L1 blockade in urothelial cancer. Germline values: CDR1 MDHEN, CDR2 SYDVKM. This CDR3 is built from 19 residues. Unmatched junction bases numbered 18, after V lost 5 bases and J lost 2 bases. Time point of the sample: peripheral blood 6 weeks after treatment start. Profiling relied on immunoSEQ multiplex PCR, and the TCRdb table lists in-frame clones only, not all of them. The data show 42,000 or so clones, approximately 78% seen once. This clone has only one observation. The receptor was derived from a man aged 55 to 70 with urothelial cancer. Sequenced material: PBMCs, taken around atezolizumab (anti-PD-L1) treatment. The chain combines TRBV28 with TRBJ1-5, with 7 positions matching TRBD1. For the CDR3, the DNA is TGTGCCAGCAGTCCTATCAACATGGTAACAGGGGACGGCAATCAGCCCCAGCATTTT. It translates to CASSPINMVTGDGNQPQHF.